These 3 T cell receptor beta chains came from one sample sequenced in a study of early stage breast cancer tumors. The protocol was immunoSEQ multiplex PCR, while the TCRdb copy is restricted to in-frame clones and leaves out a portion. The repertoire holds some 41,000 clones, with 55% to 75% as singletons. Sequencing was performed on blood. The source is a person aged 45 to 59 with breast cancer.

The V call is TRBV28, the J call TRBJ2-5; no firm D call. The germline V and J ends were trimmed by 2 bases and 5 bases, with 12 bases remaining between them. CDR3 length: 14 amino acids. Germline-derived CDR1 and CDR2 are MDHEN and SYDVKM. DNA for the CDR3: TGTGCCAGCAGTTTACCCCTCGGGTGGGAGACCCAGTACTTC. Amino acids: CASSLPLGWETQYF.

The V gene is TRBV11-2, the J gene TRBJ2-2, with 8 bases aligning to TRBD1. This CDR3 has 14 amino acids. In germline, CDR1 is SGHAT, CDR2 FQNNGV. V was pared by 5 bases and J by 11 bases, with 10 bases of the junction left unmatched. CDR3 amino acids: CASSQQGGLTELFF. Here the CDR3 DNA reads TGTGCCAGCAGCCAACAGGGGGGTCTCACTGAGCTGTTTTTT. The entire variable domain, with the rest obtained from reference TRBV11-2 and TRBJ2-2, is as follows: EAGVAQSPRYKIIEKRQSVAFWCNPISGHATLYWYQQILGQGPKLLIQFQNNGVVDDSQLPKDRFSAERLKGVDSTLKIQPAKLEDSAVYLCASSQQGGLTELFFGEGSRLTVL.

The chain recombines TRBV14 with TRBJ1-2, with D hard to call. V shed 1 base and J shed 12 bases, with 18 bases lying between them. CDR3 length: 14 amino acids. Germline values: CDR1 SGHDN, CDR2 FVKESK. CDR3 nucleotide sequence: TGTGCCAGCAGCCAAGTGGAGGGAGAGGAACGTCACACCTTC. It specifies CASSQVEGEERHTF.